In its sample, the clone carrying this T cell receptor (beta chain) was seen once. No antigen is known for it. This entry comes from a study of cytotoxic CD8 clonotypes in ibrutinib-treated CLL. The wider study: With a range of 6 to 36, the median treatment time before response samples were taken was roughly 12 months. The average sample held roughly 250,000 productive templates and 91,000 or so productive rearrangements.

Target depth was 1 in 200,000 to 1 in 1 million T cells, about 10x per clonotype. Sequencing used immunoSEQ multiplex PCR; TCRdb keeps in-frame clones, though not all of them. The sample records around 310,000 clones, about 80% being singletons. The CDR3 length is 15 residues. Trimming cost V 1 base and J 0 bases, with 7 bases left between them. In germline, CDR1 is LGHNA, CDR2 YSLEER. Study-level results: Age-matched healthy donor levels were exceeded by baseline clonality, which tracked circulating CD8+ T-cell counts.

This receptor was taken from a human donor with chronic lymphocytic leukemia. Sequencing used PBMCs, obtained before ibrutinib treatment. The genes are TRBV4-3 and TRBJ1-5; D unclear. CDR3 DNA: TGCGCCAGCAGCCAAGGAGGGTCTAGCAATCAGCCCCAGCATTTT. It encodes CASSQGGSSNQPQHF.